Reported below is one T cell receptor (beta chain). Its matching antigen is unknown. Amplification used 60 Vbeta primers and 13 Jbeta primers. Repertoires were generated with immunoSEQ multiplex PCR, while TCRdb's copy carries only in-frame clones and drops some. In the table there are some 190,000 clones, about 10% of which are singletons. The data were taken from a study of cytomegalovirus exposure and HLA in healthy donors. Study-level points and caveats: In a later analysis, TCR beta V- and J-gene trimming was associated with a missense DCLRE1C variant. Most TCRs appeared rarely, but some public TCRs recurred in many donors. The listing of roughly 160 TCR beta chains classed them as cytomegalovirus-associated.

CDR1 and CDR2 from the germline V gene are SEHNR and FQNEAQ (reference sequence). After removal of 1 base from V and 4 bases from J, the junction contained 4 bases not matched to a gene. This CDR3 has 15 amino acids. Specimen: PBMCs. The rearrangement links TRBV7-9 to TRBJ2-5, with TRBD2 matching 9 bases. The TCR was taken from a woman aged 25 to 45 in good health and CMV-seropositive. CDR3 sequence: CASSLVAGGGETQYF. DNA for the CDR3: TGTGCCAGCAGCTTAGTGGCGGGAGGGGGAGAGACCCAGTACTTC.